Given below is one TCR beta chain in context. The entry originates in a study of blood T cell repertoires in COVID-19. Study as a whole: Spain, Italy and the United States supplied samples that represented acute and convalescent COVID-19. Sources were T cells, B-cell-depleted T cells, or PBMCs; the material itself was cDNA or gDNA.

In the study's own analysis: Researchers report that nucleated cell counts were estimated from reference gene primer amplification. Repertoires were generated with immunoSEQ multiplex PCR, while TCRdb's copy carries only in-frame clones and drops some. V, J and clone size are taken as reported in that table, and D and trimming were inferred from the DNA itself. This sample has 91,000 or so clones; roughly 86% occur once, and the top ten carry 13%. The sequenced sample consisted of peripheral blood. The source is an older woman in a cohort sampled during active or convalescent COVID-19.

The CDR3 nucleotides read TGTGCCAGTAGATTCGGGACTTTAACCGGGGAGCTGTTTTTT. Its protein product is CASRFGTLTGELFF. The gene calls are TRBV19 and TRBJ2-2; D may be TRBD2 (6 bases). V dropped 6 bases and J dropped 5 bases, with 13 bases sitting between them. This CDR3 has 14 residues. The germline gives CDR1 LNHDA, CDR2 SQIVND (reference sequence).